This T cell receptor (beta chain) was profiled in a study of response to subunit inactivated influenza vaccine. Trimming stripped 1 base from V and 2 bases from J, with 12 bases between. Germline V lookup: CDR1 SQVTM, CDR2 ANQGSEA. This CDR3 region has 14 residues. TCRdb processed the RT-PCR reads anew with MiXCR; each CDR3 protein has one entry. This table holds roughly 190,000 distinct CDR3 sequences, 10% to 15% found once. The sample was also linked to a second study, of T cells expressing NK-cell markers. That paper notes: A 5'RACE template switching approach incorporating UMIs was used to make TCR beta cDNA.

The rearrangement joins TRBV29-1 to TRBJ2-7; perhaps TRBD2 as D (5 bases). Sequenced material: CD8+ T cells sorted from PBMCs, taken less than 13 days after vaccination. The clonotype comes from a man aged 50 or older who received an inactivated influenza vaccine. The CDR3 spells CSVEVIGGTYEQYF. The CDR3 DNA is TGCAGCGTTGAAGTGATAGGAGGCACCTACGAGCAGTACTTC.